Listed below are T cell receptor beta chains from one sample, sequenced in a study of blood T cell repertoires in COVID-19. Sequencing used immunoSEQ multiplex PCR; TCRdb keeps in-frame clones, though not all of them. This table holds some 82,000 clones, about nine tenths found once. The source material was peripheral blood. The receptors come from a woman aged 45-59 years in a cohort sampled during active COVID-19. Both conserved end residues are part of each CDR3. Fields, in order: J gene, CDR3 length, D gene, V gene, CDR3 protein. The D gene is left open where the match is weak.

j_call: TRBJ2-3; cdr3_length: 13; d_call: TRBD2; v_call: TRBV10-1; cdr3_aa: CASSEGLRGEQYF
j_call: TRBJ2-1; cdr3_length: 15; d_call: -; v_call: TRBV6-2/TRBV6-3; cdr3_aa: CASSSTGPLGNEQFF
j_call: TRBJ1-4; cdr3_length: 15; d_call: TRBD1; v_call: TRBV7-2; cdr3_aa: CASSLNTGGGEKLFF
j_call: TRBJ1-2; cdr3_length: 13; d_call: -; v_call: TRBV3-1/TRBV3-2; cdr3_aa: CASRQQGDYGYTF
j_call: TRBJ2-7; cdr3_length: 12; d_call: -; v_call: TRBV2; cdr3_aa: CASSATRYEQYF
j_call: TRBJ2-7; cdr3_length: 15; d_call: TRBD1; v_call: TRBV5-1; cdr3_aa: CASKQGAAEFYEQYF
j_call: TRBJ2-1; cdr3_length: 17; d_call: TRBD1; v_call: TRBV7-8; cdr3_aa: CASSPRTGLSSYNEQFF
j_call: TRBJ2-7; cdr3_length: 14; d_call: -; v_call: TRBV28; cdr3_aa: CASSSPQGLYEQYF
j_call: TRBJ2-3; cdr3_length: 13; d_call: -; v_call: TRBV12-5; cdr3_aa: CASGFGGRDTQYF
j_call: TRBJ1-6; cdr3_length: 15; d_call: TRBD1; v_call: TRBV9; cdr3_aa: CASSVVDRGNSPLHF
j_call: TRBJ2-7; cdr3_length: 16; d_call: TRBD1; v_call: TRBV7-9; cdr3_aa: CASSSDPGQGTYEQYF
j_call: TRBJ1-4; cdr3_length: 14; d_call: TRBD1; v_call: TRBV7-9; cdr3_aa: CASSLDRGREKLFF
j_call: TRBJ1-2; cdr3_length: 18; d_call: -; v_call: TRBV21-1; cdr3_aa: CASSKESRDYPLSYGYTF
j_call: TRBJ2-7; cdr3_length: 15; d_call: TRBD1; v_call: TRBV19; cdr3_aa: CASSITGTGAYEQYF
j_call: TRBJ1-2; cdr3_length: 13; d_call: TRBD1; v_call: TRBV7-9; cdr3_aa: CASSLGDRAGYTF
j_call: TRBJ1-1; cdr3_length: 14; d_call: -; v_call: TRBV30; cdr3_aa: CAWSATTVNTEAFF
j_call: TRBJ2-1; cdr3_length: 12; d_call: -; v_call: TRBV3-1/TRBV3-2; cdr3_aa: CASSPRGAEQFF
j_call: TRBJ2-3; cdr3_length: 16; d_call: TRBD2; v_call: TRBV5-1; cdr3_aa: CASSLGLAGNTDTQYF
j_call: TRBJ1-1; cdr3_length: 15; d_call: TRBD1; v_call: TRBV19; cdr3_aa: CASSPRTGLNTEAFF
j_call: TRBJ1-2; cdr3_length: 13; d_call: -; v_call: TRBV3-1/TRBV3-2; cdr3_aa: CASSPITSQGYTF
j_call: TRBJ2-5; cdr3_length: 16; d_call: TRBD1; v_call: TRBV27; cdr3_aa: CASSPDRAPTVETQYF
j_call: TRBJ2-1; cdr3_length: 15; d_call: -; v_call: TRBV2; cdr3_aa: CASSQRRTSYNEQFF
j_call: TRBJ2-5; cdr3_length: 15; d_call: TRBD1; v_call: TRBV29-1; cdr3_aa: CSVRTGQTSRETQYF
j_call: TRBJ1-5; cdr3_length: 13; d_call: -; v_call: TRBV27; cdr3_aa: CASARDINQPQHF
j_call: TRBJ1-1; cdr3_length: 13; d_call: -; v_call: TRBV27; cdr3_aa: CASSRRGTNEAFF
j_call: TRBJ2-7; cdr3_length: 15; d_call: -; v_call: TRBV6-1; cdr3_aa: CASSEPRQAPYEQYF
j_call: TRBJ2-7; cdr3_length: 11; d_call: -; v_call: TRBV2; cdr3_aa: CASSRGYEQYF
j_call: TRBJ1-6; cdr3_length: 15; d_call: -; v_call: TRBV5-1; cdr3_aa: CASSLDRAGNSPLHF
j_call: TRBJ2-2; cdr3_length: 14; d_call: -; v_call: TRBV30; cdr3_aa: CAWSGDSNTGELFF
j_call: TRBJ2-1; cdr3_length: 15; d_call: -; v_call: TRBV11-3; cdr3_aa: CASSLDRAGYNEQFF
j_call: TRBJ1-6; cdr3_length: 16; d_call: -; v_call: TRBV10-3; cdr3_aa: CAIGRGTDSYNSPLHF
j_call: TRBJ1-2; cdr3_length: 14; d_call: TRBD1; v_call: TRBV11-2; cdr3_aa: CASTPGQLNYGYTF
j_call: TRBJ2-1; cdr3_length: 15; d_call: -; v_call: TRBV3-1/TRBV3-2; cdr3_aa: CASSQDFQGYNEQFF
j_call: TRBJ2-2; cdr3_length: 12; d_call: -; v_call: TRBV6-5; cdr3_aa: CASQKNTGELFF
j_call: TRBJ1-1; cdr3_length: 12; d_call: -; v_call: TRBV2; cdr3_aa: CASLSIGGPAFF
j_call: TRBJ2-7; cdr3_length: 15; d_call: -; v_call: TRBV7-6; cdr3_aa: CASSSAGFQLSEQYF
j_call: TRBJ1-2; cdr3_length: 15; d_call: TRBD1; v_call: TRBV19; cdr3_aa: CASSIGTGGGRGYTF
j_call: TRBJ2-2; cdr3_length: 16; d_call: -; v_call: TRBV5-4; cdr3_aa: CASSIGQHSSTGELFF
j_call: TRBJ2-1; cdr3_length: 15; d_call: -; v_call: TRBV10-3; cdr3_aa: CAISLRYEVGNEQFF
j_call: TRBJ2-1; cdr3_length: 15; d_call: -; v_call: TRBV4-1; cdr3_aa: CASSQDLSSALPAFF
j_call: TRBJ1-1; cdr3_length: 15; d_call: -; v_call: TRBV6-5; cdr3_aa: CASRSSGIGGTEAFF
j_call: TRBJ2-1; cdr3_length: 15; d_call: TRBD1; v_call: TRBV2; cdr3_aa: CASKTRVGGGRVQFF
j_call: TRBJ1-2; cdr3_length: 13; d_call: -; v_call: TRBV5-1; cdr3_aa: CASSHGTDYGYTF
j_call: TRBJ2-2; cdr3_length: 18; d_call: TRBD2; v_call: TRBV3-1/TRBV3-2; cdr3_aa: CASSQDLGRGANTGELFF
j_call: TRBJ2-7; cdr3_length: 15; d_call: -; v_call: TRBV27; cdr3_aa: CASRTGAGGSYEQYF
j_call: TRBJ2-1; cdr3_length: 14; d_call: TRBD2; v_call: TRBV6-4; cdr3_aa: CASSPTGGYNEQFF
j_call: TRBJ1-3; cdr3_length: 14; d_call: -; v_call: TRBV21-1; cdr3_aa: CAWTDRGRGNTIYF
j_call: TRBJ2-7; cdr3_length: 15; d_call: -; v_call: TRBV5-1; cdr3_aa: CASSLVAGTSYEQYF
j_call: TRBJ1-1; cdr3_length: 14; d_call: -; v_call: TRBV2; cdr3_aa: CASNEAPIGTEAFF
j_call: TRBJ1-1; cdr3_length: 14; d_call: TRBD1; v_call: TRBV20-1; cdr3_aa: CSASWTGRGAEAFF